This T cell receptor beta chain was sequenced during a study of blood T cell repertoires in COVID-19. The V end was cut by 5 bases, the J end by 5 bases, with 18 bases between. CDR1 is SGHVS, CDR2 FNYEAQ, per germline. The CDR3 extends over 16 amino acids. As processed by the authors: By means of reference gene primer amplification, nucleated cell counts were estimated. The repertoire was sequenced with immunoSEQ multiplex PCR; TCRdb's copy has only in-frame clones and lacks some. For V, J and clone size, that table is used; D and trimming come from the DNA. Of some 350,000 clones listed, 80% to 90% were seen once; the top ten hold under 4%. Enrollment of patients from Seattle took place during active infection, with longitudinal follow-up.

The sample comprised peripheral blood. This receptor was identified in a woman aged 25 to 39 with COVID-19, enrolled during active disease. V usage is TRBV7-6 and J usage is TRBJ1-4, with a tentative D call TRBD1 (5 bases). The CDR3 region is CASSPFKRGLNEKLFF. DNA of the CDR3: TGTGCCAGCAGCCCGTTTAAAAGGGGATTAAATGAAAAACTGTTTTTT.